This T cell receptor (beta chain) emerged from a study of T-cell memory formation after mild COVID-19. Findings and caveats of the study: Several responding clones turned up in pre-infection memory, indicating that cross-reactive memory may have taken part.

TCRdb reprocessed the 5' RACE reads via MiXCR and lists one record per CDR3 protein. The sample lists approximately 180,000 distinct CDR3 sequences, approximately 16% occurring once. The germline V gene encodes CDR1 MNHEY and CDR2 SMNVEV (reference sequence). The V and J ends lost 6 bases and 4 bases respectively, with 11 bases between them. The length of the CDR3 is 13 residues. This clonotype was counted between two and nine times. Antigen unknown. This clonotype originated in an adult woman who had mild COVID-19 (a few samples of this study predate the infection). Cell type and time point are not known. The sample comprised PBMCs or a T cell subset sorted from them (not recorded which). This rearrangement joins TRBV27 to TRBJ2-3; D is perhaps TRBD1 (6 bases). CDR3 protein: CASRTKGADTQYF. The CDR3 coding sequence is TGTGCCAGCAGAACTAAGGGGGCAGATACGCAGTATTTT.